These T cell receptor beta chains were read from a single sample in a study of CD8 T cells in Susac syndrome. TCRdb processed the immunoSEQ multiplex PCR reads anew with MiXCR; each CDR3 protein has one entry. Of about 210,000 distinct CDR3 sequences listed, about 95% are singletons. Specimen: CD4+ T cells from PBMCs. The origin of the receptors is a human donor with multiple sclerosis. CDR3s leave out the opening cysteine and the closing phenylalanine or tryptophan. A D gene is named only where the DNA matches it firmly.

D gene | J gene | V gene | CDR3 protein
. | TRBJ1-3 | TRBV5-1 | ASSLDGNSGNTIY
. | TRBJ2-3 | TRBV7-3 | ASSLRGRTIPGTDTQY
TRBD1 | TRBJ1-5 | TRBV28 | ASRGTGENQPQH
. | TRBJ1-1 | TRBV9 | ASSAQVKGTEAF
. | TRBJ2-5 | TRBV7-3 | ASSLKSNSGAQY
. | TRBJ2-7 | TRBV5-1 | ASSSRESAATNEQY
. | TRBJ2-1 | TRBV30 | AWTPLPTGSSYNEQF
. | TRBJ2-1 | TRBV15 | ATSSLSGQGYNEQF
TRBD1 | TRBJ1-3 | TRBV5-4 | ASSFGQENSGNTIY
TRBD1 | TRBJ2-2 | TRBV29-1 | SGRTGVGAGELF
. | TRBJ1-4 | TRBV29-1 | SVAPGAPEKLF
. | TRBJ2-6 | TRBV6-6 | ASSYWAAGANVLT
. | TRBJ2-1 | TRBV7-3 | ASSRTGGGTVYNEQF
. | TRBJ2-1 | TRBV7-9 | ASSSEYKYRDEQF
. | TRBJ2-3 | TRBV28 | ATTDRGYTDTQY
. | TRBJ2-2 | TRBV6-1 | ASRNRDTRQRITGELF
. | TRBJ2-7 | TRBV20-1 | SASPTDRKKLYEQY
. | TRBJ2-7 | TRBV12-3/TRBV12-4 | ASRLGAPGYGYEQY
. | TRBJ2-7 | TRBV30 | AWSGRAVEYEQY
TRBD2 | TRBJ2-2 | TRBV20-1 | SARVAGGTGELF
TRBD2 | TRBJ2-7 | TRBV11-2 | ASSLDLLAGIQDEQY
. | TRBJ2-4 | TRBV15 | ATSRDPPGTVLAKNIQY
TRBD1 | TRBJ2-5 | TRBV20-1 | SATGQGFVETQY
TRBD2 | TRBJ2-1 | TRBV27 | ASSQLWTRVANEQF
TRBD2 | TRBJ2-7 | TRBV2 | ASSGSGSSYEQY
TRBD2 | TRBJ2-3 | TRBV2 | ASSLALAADTDTQY
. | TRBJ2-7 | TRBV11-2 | ASSLDGTNYEQY
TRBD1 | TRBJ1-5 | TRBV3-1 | ASSSRGLAAQH
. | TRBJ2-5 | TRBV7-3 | ASSLERSGETQY
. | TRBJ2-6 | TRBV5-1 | ASSLGAASGANVLT
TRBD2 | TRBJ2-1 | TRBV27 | ASSRQTGLGNGGEQF
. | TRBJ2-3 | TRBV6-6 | AIAIGGPTDTQY
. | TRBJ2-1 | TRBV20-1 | SARTEYFYNEQF
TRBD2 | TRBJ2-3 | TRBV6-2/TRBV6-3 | ASSYPPTSGRSDTQY
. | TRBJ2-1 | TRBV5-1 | ASRAALENEQF
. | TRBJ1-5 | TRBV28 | ASSYRRNGDQPQH
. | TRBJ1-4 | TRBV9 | ASSGRGTTNEKLF
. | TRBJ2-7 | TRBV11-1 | ASSLGTAYEQY
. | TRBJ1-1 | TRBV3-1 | ASSQEWAGRAEAF
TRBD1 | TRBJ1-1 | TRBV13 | ASSPRTGMNTEAF
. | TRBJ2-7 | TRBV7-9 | ASSTLSYEQY
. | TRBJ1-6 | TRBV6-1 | ASSGRVPPLH
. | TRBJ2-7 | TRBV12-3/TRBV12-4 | ASSTFYEQY
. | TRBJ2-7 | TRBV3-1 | ASSQDSRSYEQY
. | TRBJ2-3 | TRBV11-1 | ASSLIYGDTQY
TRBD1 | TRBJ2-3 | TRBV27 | ASSLRTGRTDTQY
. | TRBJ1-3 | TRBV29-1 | SVEQAGTIY
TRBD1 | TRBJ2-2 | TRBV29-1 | SGWDSHFGELF
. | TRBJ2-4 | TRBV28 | ASSLLFFGARGADSKNIQY
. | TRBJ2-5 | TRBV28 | ASSLVRAGSNRETQY
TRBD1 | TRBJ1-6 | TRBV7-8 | ASSSGEAGGIH